The 11 T cell receptor beta chains below were found in one sample sequenced in a study of OX40 agonist ivuxolimab in advanced cancers. Sequenced by immunoSEQ multiplex PCR; TCRdb stores in-frame clones only, minus some. This table has 55,000 to 85,000 clones, 92% appearing once. The source was CD4+ or CD8+ T cells sorted from blood, collected in a trial of the OX40 agonist ivuxolimab. Receptor source: an adult with an advanced solid tumor such as melanoma, head and neck, liver or kidney cancer.

The chain combines TRBV12-5 with TRBJ2-1; TRBD1 aligns across 7 bases. V dropped 0 bases and J dropped 12; count of bases not matched to a gene: 11. This CDR3 is built from 15 residues. Looked up from germline, CDR1 is LGHNT and CDR2 is FRNRAP. The CDR3 protein is CASGLVSRDRDGQFF. The DNA of the CDR3 is TGTGCTAGTGGTTTGGTGTCGCGTGACAGGGATGGGCAGTTCTTC.

This chain connects TRBV7-6 to TRBJ1-1; D is unclear. The CDR3 runs to 15 residues. CDR1 is SGHVS, CDR2 FNYEAQ, per germline. V lost 2 bases to trimming and J lost 2 bases, with 12 bases between them. The CDR3 spells CASSLSSGDNTEAFF. The CDR3 DNA reads as TGTGCCAGCAGCTTATCCTCAGGAGATAACACTGAAGCTTTCTTT.

This chain uses TRBV6-1 with TRBJ2-7; 8 bases are a match to TRBD2. The V and J ends lost 4 bases and 0 bases, in that order; junction bases with no gene match: 5. Germline V gene lookup returns CDR1 MNHNS and CDR2 SASEGT. CDR3 length equals 15 residues. The CDR3: CASSVRRGGSYEQYF. The CDR3, as DNA: TGTGCCAGCAGTGTACGACGGGGGGGCTCCTACGAGCAGTACTTC.

The chain joins TRBV2 to TRBJ2-7, with a tentative D call TRBD1 (6 bases). Looked up from germline, CDR1 is SNHLY and CDR2 is FYNNEI. The CDR3 covers 14 residues. Trimming pared 3 bases from V and 5 bases from J, leaving 14 bases between. In nucleotides, the CDR3 is TGTGCCAGCAGTGATGGGAACAGGGCGCACGAGCAGTACTTC. It yields the protein CASSDGNRAHEQYF.

This rearrangement joins TRBV19 to TRBJ2-7; D possibly uses TRBD1 or TRBD2 (5 bases each). CDR1 and CDR2 (germline): LNHDA, SQIVND (reference sequence). The CDR3 runs to 15 residues. Trimming shortened V by 9 bases and J by 1 base, and 19 bases separated the two germline ends. The CDR3: CASSGSGTESYEQYF. The CDR3 DNA follows: TGTGCCAGCAGCGGATCCGGGACGGAGTCCTACGAGCAGTACTTC.

The rearrangement joins TRBV6-4 to TRBJ1-2; TRBD1 matches at 7 bases. Germline V CDR1 and CDR2: MRHNA, SNTAGT. Trimming at V came to 0 bases and at J to 7 bases, leaving 2 bases not matched to a gene. CDR3 length: 13 residues. CDR3 loop: CASSDSTGFGYTF. Here the CDR3 DNA reads TGTGCCAGCAGTGACTCGACAGGGTTTGGCTACACCTTC.

V usage is TRBV5-6 and J usage is TRBJ1-6; D unresolved. Germline V gene data show CDR1 as SGHDT and CDR2 as YYEEEE. This CDR3 is 15 amino acids long. Trimming stripped 0 bases from V and 4 bases from J, with 8 bases between. This CDR3 reads CASSLATGYNSPLHF. The CDR3 nucleotides are TGTGCCAGCAGCTTGGCCACGGGTTATAATTCACCCCTCCACTTT.

The V and J genes are TRBV5-1 and TRBJ2-1, with D hard to call. The CDR3 has 16 amino acids. Germline values: CDR1 SGHRS, CDR2 YFSETQ. V shed 4 bases and J shed 0 bases, with 14 bases lying between them. CDR3 residues: CASSQGPRSSYNEQFF. Here the CDR3 DNA reads TGCGCCAGCAGCCAAGGGCCCCGGAGCTCCTACAATGAGCAGTTCTTC.

The J gene is TRBJ2-7, the V gene TRBV6-1; D not certain. The CDR3 totals 14 residues. Germline lookup yields CDR1 MNHNS and CDR2 SASEGT. V was shortened by 4 bases and J by 1 base, with 11 bases between the two germline ends. CDR3 in DNA: TGTGCCAGCAGTGTTAGCCTCGAATCCTACGAGCAGTACTTC. Its protein product is CASSVSLESYEQYF.

This sequence joins TRBV7-8 and TRBJ1-1; tentatively, D is TRBD1 (5 bases). CDR3 size: 16 residues. Trimming left V 5 bases short and J 0 bases short, with 16 bases between. The germline V gene has CDR1 SGHVS and CDR2 FQNEAQ. CDR3 sequence (DNA): TGTGCCAGCAGCATTCAAGTGGGGCTCATGAACACTGAAGCTTTCTTT. It specifies CASSIQVGLMNTEAFF.

This clone was recorded a few times. J is TRBJ1-2 and V is TRBV5-4; D is undetermined. The CDR3 extends over 13 amino acids. Trimming shortened V by 4 bases and J by 4 bases, and 11 bases separated the two germline ends. CDR1 and CDR2 from the germline V gene are SGHNT and YYREEE (reference sequence). In DNA, the CDR3 is TGTGCCAGCAGCACCATGGTCGCCTATGGCTACACCTTC. Protein: CASSTMVAYGYTF.